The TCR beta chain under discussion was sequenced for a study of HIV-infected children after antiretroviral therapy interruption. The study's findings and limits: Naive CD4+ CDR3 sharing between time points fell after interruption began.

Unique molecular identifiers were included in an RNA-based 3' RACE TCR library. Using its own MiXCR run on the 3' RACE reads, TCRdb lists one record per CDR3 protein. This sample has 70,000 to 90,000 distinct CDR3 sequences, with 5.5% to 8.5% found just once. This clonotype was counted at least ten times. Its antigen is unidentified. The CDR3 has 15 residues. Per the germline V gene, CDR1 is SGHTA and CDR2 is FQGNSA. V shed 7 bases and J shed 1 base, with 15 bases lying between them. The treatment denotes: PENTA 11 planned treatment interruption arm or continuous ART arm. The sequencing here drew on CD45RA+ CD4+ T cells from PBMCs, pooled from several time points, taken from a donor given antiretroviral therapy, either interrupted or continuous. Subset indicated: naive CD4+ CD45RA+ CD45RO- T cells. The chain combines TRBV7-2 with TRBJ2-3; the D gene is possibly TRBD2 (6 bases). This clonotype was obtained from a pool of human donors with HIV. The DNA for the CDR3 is TGTGCCAGCAACATAAGGCGGGAAGGCACAGATACGCAGTATTTT. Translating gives CASNIRREGTDTQYF.